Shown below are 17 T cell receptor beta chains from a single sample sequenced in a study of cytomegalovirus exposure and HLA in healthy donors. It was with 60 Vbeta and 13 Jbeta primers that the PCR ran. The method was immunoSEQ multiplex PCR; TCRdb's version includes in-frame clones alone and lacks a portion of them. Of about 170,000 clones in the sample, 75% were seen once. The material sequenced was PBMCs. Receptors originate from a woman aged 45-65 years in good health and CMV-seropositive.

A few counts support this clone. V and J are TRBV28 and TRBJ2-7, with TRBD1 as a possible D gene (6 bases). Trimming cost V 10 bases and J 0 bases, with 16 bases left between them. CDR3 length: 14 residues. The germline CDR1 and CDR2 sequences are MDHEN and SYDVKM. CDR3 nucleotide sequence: TGTGCCACCTCTGGGACCAGGGGCTCCTACGAGCAGTACTTC. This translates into CATSGTRGSYEQYF.

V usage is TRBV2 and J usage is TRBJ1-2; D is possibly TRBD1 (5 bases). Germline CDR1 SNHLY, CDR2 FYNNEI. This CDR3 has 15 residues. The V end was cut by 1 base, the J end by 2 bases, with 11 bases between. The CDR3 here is CASSEEGSGNYGYTF. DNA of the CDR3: TGTGCCAGCAGTGAAGAGGGGTCAGGGAACTATGGCTACACCTTC.

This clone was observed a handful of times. The CDR3 DNA follows: TGCGCCAGCACCTCGCCGAGCGAGGGAGATACGCAGTATTTT. It specifies CASTSPSEGDTQYF. The genes are TRBV5-1 and TRBJ2-3, with D tentatively TRBD2 (5 bases). Germline CDR1 SGHRS, CDR2 YFSETQ. The CDR3 is 14 residues long. The V gene lost 6 bases and the J gene lost 5 bases, with 16 bases spanning the gap. Using reference TRBV5-1 and TRBJ2-3 for the parts outside the CDR3, the full variable domain is KAGVTQTPRYLIKTRGQQVTLSCSPISGHRSVSWYQQTPGQGLQFLFEYFSETQRNKGNFPGRFSGRQFSNSRSEMNVSTLELGDSALYLCASTSPSEGDTQYFGPGTRLTVL.

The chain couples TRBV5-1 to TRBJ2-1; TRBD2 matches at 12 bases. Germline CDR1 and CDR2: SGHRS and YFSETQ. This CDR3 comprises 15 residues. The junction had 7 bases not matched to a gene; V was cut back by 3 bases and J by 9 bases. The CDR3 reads CASSSLAGGPSEQFF. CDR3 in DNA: TGCGCCAGCAGCTCTCTAGCGGGGGGGCCGAGTGAGCAGTTCTTC.

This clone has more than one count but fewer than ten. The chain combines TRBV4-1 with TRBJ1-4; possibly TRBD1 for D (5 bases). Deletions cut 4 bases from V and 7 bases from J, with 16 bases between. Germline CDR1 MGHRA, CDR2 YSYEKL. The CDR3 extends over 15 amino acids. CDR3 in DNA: TGCGCCAGCAGCCCTGGGACTCTAGGCGGTGAAAAACTGTTTTTT. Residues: CASSPGTLGGEKLFF.

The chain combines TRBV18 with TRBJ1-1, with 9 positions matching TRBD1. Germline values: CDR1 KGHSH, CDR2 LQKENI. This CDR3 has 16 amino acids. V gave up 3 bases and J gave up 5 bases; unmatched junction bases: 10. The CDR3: CASSPYETGGGTEAFF. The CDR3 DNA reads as TGTGCCAGCTCACCGTACGAGACAGGGGGGGGAACTGAAGCTTTCTTT.

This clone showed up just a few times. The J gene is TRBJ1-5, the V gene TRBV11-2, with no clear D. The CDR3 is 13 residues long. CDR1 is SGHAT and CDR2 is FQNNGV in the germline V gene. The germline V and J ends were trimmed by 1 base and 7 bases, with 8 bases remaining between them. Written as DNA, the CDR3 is TGTGCCAGCAGCTTAGGGAGCGACCAGCCCCAGCATTTT. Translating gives CASSLGSDQPQHF. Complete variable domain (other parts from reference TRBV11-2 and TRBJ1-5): EAGVAQSPRYKIIEKRQSVAFWCNPISGHATLYWYQQILGQGPKLLIQFQNNGVVDDSQLPKDRFSAERLKGVDSTLKIQPAKLEDSAVYLCASSLGSDQPQHFGDGTRLSIL.

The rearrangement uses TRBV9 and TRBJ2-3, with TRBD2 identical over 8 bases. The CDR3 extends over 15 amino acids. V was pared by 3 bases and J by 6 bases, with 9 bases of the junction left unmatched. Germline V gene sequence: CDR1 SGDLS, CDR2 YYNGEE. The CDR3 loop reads CASSDSGAGVDTQYF. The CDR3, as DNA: TGTGCCAGCAGCGATAGCGGGGCTGGGGTGGATACGCAGTATTTT.

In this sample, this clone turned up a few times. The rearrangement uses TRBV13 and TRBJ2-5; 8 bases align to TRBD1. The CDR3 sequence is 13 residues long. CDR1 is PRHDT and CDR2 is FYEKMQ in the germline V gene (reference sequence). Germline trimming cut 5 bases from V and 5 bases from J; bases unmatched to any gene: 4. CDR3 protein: CASSNTGGETQYF. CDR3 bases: TGTGCCAGCAGCAATACAGGGGGGGAGACCCAGTACTTC.

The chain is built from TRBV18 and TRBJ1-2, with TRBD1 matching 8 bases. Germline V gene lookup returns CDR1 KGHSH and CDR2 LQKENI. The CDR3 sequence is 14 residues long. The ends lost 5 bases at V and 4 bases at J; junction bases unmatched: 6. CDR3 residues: CASSYRQGSYGYTF. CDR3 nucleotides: TGTGCCAGCTCATACCGACAGGGGAGCTATGGCTACACCTTC. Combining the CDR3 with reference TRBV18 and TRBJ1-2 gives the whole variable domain NAGVMQNPRHLVRRRGQEARLRCSPMKGHSHVYWYRQLPEEGLKFMVYLQKENIIDESGMPKERFSAEFPKEGPSILRIQQVVRGDSAAYFCASSYRQGSYGYTFGSGTRLTVV.

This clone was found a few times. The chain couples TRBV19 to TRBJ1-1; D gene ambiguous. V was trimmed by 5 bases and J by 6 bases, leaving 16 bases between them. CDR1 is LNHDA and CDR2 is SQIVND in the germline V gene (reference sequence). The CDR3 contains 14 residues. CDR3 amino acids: CASSLVPPRAEAFF. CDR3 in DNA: TGTGCCAGTAGTCTAGTACCCCCGAGGGCTGAAGCTTTCTTT.

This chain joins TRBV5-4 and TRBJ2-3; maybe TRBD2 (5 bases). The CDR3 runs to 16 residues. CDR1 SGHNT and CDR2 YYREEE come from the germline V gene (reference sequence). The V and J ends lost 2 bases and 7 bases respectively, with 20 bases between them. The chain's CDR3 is CASSLGWGSAVNTQYF. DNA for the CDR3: TGTGCCAGCAGCTTAGGTTGGGGTAGCGCGGTGAATACGCAGTATTTT.

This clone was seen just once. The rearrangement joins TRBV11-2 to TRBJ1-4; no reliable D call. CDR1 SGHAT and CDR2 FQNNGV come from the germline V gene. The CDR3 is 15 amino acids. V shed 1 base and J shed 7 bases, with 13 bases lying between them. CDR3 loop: CASSLGHPGGEKLFF. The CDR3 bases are TGTGCCAGCAGCTTAGGACACCCGGGAGGTGAAAAACTGTTTTTT.

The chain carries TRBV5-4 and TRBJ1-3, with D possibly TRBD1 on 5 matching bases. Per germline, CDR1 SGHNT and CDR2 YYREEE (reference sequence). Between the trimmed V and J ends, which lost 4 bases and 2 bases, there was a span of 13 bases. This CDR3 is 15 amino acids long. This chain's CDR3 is CASSPDRATGNTIYF. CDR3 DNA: TGTGCCAGCAGCCCCGACAGAGCTACTGGAAACACCATATATTTT.

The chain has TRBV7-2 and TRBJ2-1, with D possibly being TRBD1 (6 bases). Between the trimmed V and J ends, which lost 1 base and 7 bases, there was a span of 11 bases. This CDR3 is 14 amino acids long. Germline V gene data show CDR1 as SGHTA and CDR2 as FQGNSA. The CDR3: CASSLDGGRNEQFF. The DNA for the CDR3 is TGTGCCAGCAGCTTAGATGGGGGCCGGAATGAGCAGTTCTTC.

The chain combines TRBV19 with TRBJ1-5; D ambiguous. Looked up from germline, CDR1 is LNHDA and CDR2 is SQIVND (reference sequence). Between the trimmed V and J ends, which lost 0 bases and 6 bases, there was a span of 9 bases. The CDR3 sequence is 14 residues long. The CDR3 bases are TGTGCCAGTAGTATAGATTCAACGAGTCAGCCCCAGCATTTT. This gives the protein CASSIDSTSQPQHF.

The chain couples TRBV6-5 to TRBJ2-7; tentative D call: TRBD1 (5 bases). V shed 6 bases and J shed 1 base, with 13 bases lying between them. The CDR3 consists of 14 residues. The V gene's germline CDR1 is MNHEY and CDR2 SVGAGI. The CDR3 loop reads CASSQLGQSYEQYF. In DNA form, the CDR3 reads TGTGCCAGCAGCCAACTGGGGCAGTCCTACGAGCAGTACTTC.